The 25 T cell receptor beta chains presented below share a single source sample, sequenced in a study of cytomegalovirus exposure and HLA in healthy donors. This PCR relied on a set of 60 Vbeta primers and 13 Jbeta primers. Profiled with immunoSEQ multiplex PCR; TCRdb holds only in-frame clones, not every one. This sample carries around 200,000 clones, more than 60% of them seen once, and the ten largest clones take over 3%. Sequenced input: PBMCs. These receptors were obtained from a female donor in good health and CMV-seronegative.

The chain has TRBV5-1 and TRBJ2-2; no firm D call. The germline V gene encodes CDR1 SGHRS and CDR2 YFSETQ. Trimming took off 0 bases at V and 1 base at J, with 4 bases between the two ends. CDR3 length equals 14 residues. CDR3 in amino acids: CASSLDGNTGELFF. The CDR3 DNA follows: TGCGCCAGCAGCTTGGACGGGAACACCGGGGAGCTGTTTTTT.

V usage is TRBV28 and J usage is TRBJ2-7; 7 bases fit TRBD1. CDR3 length: 13 amino acids. Trimming removed 3 bases from V and 4 bases from J; junction bases left unmatched: 3. Germline CDR1 reads MDHEN; CDR2 reads SYDVKM. The CDR3 DNA sequence: TGTGCCAGCAGTTTTCAGGGGGTATACGAGCAGTACTTC. As protein: CASSFQGVYEQYF.

The rearrangement links TRBV7-2 to TRBJ2-7, with 10 nucleotides matching TRBD1. The CDR3 sequence is 14 residues long. Trimming took 4 bases from V and 1 from J; bases not matched to a gene: 1. Germline V gives CDR1 SGHTA, CDR2 FQGNSA. The CDR3 DNA reads as TGTGCCAGCAGCTCGGACAGGGGGTCCTACGAGCAGTACTTC. This sequence encodes CASSSDRGSYEQYF.

This clone is a singleton in its sample. This sequence joins TRBV19 and TRBJ2-7, with TRBD1 identical over 7 bases. With V trimmed by 1 base and J by 3 bases, 6 bases remained unmatched. The CDR3 length is 15 residues. Per the germline V gene, CDR1 is LNHDA and CDR2 is SQIVND (reference sequence). The CDR3 DNA reads TGTGCCAGTAGTATAGGGGGACAGACAAGCTACGAGCAGTACTTC. Its protein is CASSIGGQTSYEQYF.

This clone is a singleton in its sample. This chain links TRBV5-1 with TRBJ2-2; the match to TRBD2 covers 11 bases. The CDR3 length is 16 residues. V gave up 1 base and J gave up 7 bases; unmatched junction bases: 6. The germline V gene encodes CDR1 SGHRS and CDR2 YFSETQ. The CDR3 loop is CASSLRSSGRSGELFF. Written as DNA, the CDR3 is TGCGCCAGCAGCTTGAGGTCTAGCGGGAGGAGCGGGGAGCTGTTTTTT.

This CDR3 reads CASSVDILGGTGELFF. For the CDR3, the DNA is TGTGCCAGCAGCGTAGACATACTCGGGGGGACCGGGGAGCTGTTTTTT. The chain uses TRBV9 and TRBJ2-2, with TRBD2 matching 7 bases. J gave up 5 bases and V 0 bases, and 7 bases lay outside the gene matches. CDR3 size: 16 residues. From germline, CDR1 is SGDLS and CDR2 YYNGEE.

The V and J genes are TRBV9 and TRBJ1-2; 7 positions agree with TRBD1. J lost 4 bases, V lost 3 bases, and 6 bases had no gene match. The CDR3 is 14 residues long. Per germline, CDR1 SGDLS and CDR2 YYNGEE. DNA for the CDR3: TGTGCCAGCAGCGCCCCGGGACAGAGCTATGGCTACACCTTC. Its translation: CASSAPGQSYGYTF.

The J gene is TRBJ1-2, the V gene TRBV28; 8 bases map to TRBD1. The germline V gene encodes CDR1 MDHEN and CDR2 SYDVKM. Unmatched junction bases numbered 5, after V lost 2 bases and J lost 3 bases. CDR3 length: 15 residues. The CDR3 reads CASSLRGTGDYGYTF. CDR3 bases: TGTGCCAGCAGTTTAAGGGGGACAGGAGACTATGGCTACACCTTC.

The chain joins TRBV19 to TRBJ2-2, with TRBD2 matching 13 bases. Germline CDR1 and CDR2: LNHDA and SQIVND (reference sequence). Trimming at V came to 9 bases and at J to 1 base, leaving 8 bases not matched to a gene. The CDR3 is 17 residues long. The CDR3 loop is CASGGLAGVLNTGELFF. The CDR3 DNA sequence: TGTGCCAGCGGAGGACTAGCGGGGGTGTTGAACACCGGGGAGCTGTTTTTT.

The chain uses TRBV5-4 and TRBJ2-7, with D maybe TRBD1 (5 bases). Germline loops: CDR1 SGHNT, CDR2 YYREEE (reference sequence). The CDR3 extends over 14 amino acids. V lost 4 bases and J 2 bases, leaving 13 bases between the germline ends. The CDR3 region has the DNA TGTGCCAGCAGCCCGGACAAGAGACCCTACGAGCAGTACTTC. The encoded protein is CASSPDKRPYEQYF.

The chain joins TRBV6-4 to TRBJ2-3; 9 bases line up with TRBD2. The junction had 7 bases not matched to a gene; V was cut back by 2 bases and J by 4 bases. Germline CDR1 reads MRHNA; CDR2 reads SNTAGT. This CDR3 has 16 residues. As DNA, the CDR3 is TGTGCCAGCAGTGACGTTGCGGGAGGGCCCCCAGATACGCAGTATTTT. The encoded protein is CASSDVAGGPPDTQYF.

The rearrangement joins TRBV10-1 to TRBJ1-1, with D tentatively TRBD1 (6 bases). The CDR3 is made up of 13 amino acids. Germline-derived CDR1 and CDR2 are WNHNN and SYGVQD (reference sequence). V lost 6 bases and J 0 bases, leaving 8 bases between the germline ends. Written as DNA, the CDR3 is TGCGCCAGCAGAGGACAGCTGAACACTGAAGCTTTCTTT. Translating gives CASRGQLNTEAFF.

This chain uses TRBV6-5 with TRBJ2-7, with TRBD1 matching 8 bases. V was pared by 6 bases and J by 1 base, with 8 bases of the junction left unmatched. This CDR3 region has 15 residues. CDR1 is MNHEY and CDR2 is SVGAGI in the germline V gene. For the CDR3, the DNA is TGTGCCAGCAGCGCTGAAGGACAGGGATCCTACGAGCAGTACTTC. This gives the protein CASSAEGQGSYEQYF.

The J gene is TRBJ2-1, the V gene TRBV27; TRBD2 aligns across 7 bases. CDR1 MNHEY and CDR2 SMNVEV come from the germline V gene (reference sequence). This CDR3 region has 19 residues. The J segment lost 12 bases and the V segment lost 4 bases, leaving 27 bases of the junction unmatched. DNA of the CDR3: TGTGCCAGCAGTTACGGCTTGGGCAAAGGCGGGAGCGTCATGAGACGGCAGTTCTTC. Amino acid sequence: CASSYGLGKGGSVMRRQFF.

This clone came up once. The J gene is TRBJ2-3, the V gene TRBV27; TRBD1 matches at 8 bases. The V and J ends lost 8 bases and 4 bases, in that order; junction bases with no gene match: 20. The CDR3 is 18 amino acids. Per germline, CDR1 MNHEY and CDR2 SMNVEV (reference sequence). The CDR3 region is CASGFQGAYREQADTQYF. The CDR3 DNA reads as TGTGCCAGCGGATTCCAGGGGGCTTATCGGGAGCAAGCAGATACGCAGTATTTT.

This clone has only a few counts. V is TRBV6-1 and J is TRBJ1-6; possible D gene TRBD1, 6 bases. The CDR3 runs to 15 residues. Deletions cut 2 bases from V and 10 bases from J, with 15 bases between. CDR1 is MNHNS, CDR2 SASEGT, per germline. The CDR3 nucleotides are TGTGCCAGCAGTGAAAGGGGGGGTGGAGGGTCACCCCTCCACTTT. Residues: CASSERGGGGSPLHF.

The chain combines TRBV29-1 with TRBJ1-2; D not resolved. Trimming shortened V by 3 bases and J by 7 bases, and 12 bases separated the two germline ends. This CDR3 is 12 amino acids long. From germline, CDR1 is SQVTM and CDR2 ANQGSEA. DNA of the CDR3: TGCAGCGTTGAGAGAACAGCGGGTGGCTACACCTTC. It is translated as CSVERTAGGYTF.

For the CDR3, the DNA is TGTGCCAGCAGCTTCGGGGACAGGGCAACCTACAATGAGCAGTTCTTC. It yields the protein CASSFGDRATYNEQFF. The J gene is TRBJ2-1, the V gene TRBV5-4, with 9 nucleotides matching TRBD1. Trimming took 2 bases from V and 2 from J; bases not matched to a gene: 5. CDR3 length: 16 residues. Germline loops: CDR1 SGHNT, CDR2 YYREEE (reference sequence).

The chain links TRBV30 to TRBJ2-5; 11 bases match TRBD2. The V segment lost 3 bases and the J segment 1 base; nucleotides outside the gene matches: 4. In germline, CDR1 is GTSNPN, CDR2 SVGIG (reference sequence). The CDR3 has 15 residues. CDR3 nucleotide sequence: TGTGCCTGGAGGGTTAGCGGGAGGGCCCAAGAGACCCAGTACTTC. Translating it yields CAWRVSGRAQETQYF.

This clone was seen a few times. The chain recombines TRBV13 with TRBJ2-3; 10 bases match TRBD2. V was pared by 5 bases and J by 0 bases, with 8 bases of the junction left unmatched. The CDR3 consists of 17 residues. Germline V gene sequence: CDR1 PRHDT, CDR2 FYEKMQ (reference sequence). The DNA of the CDR3 is TGTGCCAGCAGCCCAACTACTAGCGGGACTAGCACAGATACGCAGTATTTT. Amino acids: CASSPTTSGTSTDTQYF.

This clone came up a few times. One end of the junction is discordant with germline, which a read error may explain. The chain employs TRBV14 and TRBJ1-1, with a weak D call TRBD1 (6 bases). The CDR3 consists of 14 residues. Per germline, CDR1 SGHDN and CDR2 FVKESK. Here the CDR3 reads CASNQQGLNTEAFF. CDR3 coding DNA: TGTGCCAGCAACCAACAGGGCCTGAACACTGAAGCTTTCTTT.

This clone was counted only a few times. V is TRBV5-1 and J is TRBJ2-7; 7 nucleotides align to TRBD1. With 5 bases clipped from V and 5 bases from J, the junction kept 22 bases outside the gene matches. From germline, CDR1 is SGHRS and CDR2 YFSETQ. There are 18 residues in the CDR3. CDR3 nucleotide sequence: TGCGCCAGCAGTATTTGGGGTGGGGACAGCCTGGGGCTACACGAGCAGTACTTC. Translation gives CASSIWGGDSLGLHEQYF.

The chain combines TRBV28 with TRBJ1-3; the match to TRBD1 covers 9 bases. This CDR3 spans 15 amino acids. Losses at the gene ends were 3 bases for V and 2 bases for J; bases not matched to a gene: 2. Germline CDR1 and CDR2: MDHEN and SYDVKM. The CDR3 spells CASSFGTGPGNTIYF. The CDR3 DNA reads TGTGCCAGCAGTTTCGGGACAGGGCCTGGAAACACCATATATTTT. Full variable domain (outside the CDR3, taken from reference TRBV28 and TRBJ1-3): DVKVTQSSRYLVKRTGEKVFLECVQDMDHENMFWYRQDPGLGLRLIYFSYDVKMKEKGDIPEGYSVSREKKERFSLILESASTNQTSMYLCASSFGTGPGNTIYFGEGSWLTVV.

The CDR3, as DNA: TGTGCCAGCAGCGTAGACCCCCTTCAGGGAGGCACTGAAGCTTTCTTT. This encodes CASSVDPLQGGTEAFF. The rearrangement uses TRBV9 and TRBJ1-1, with TRBD1 as a possible D gene (5 bases). The CDR3 loop spans 16 amino acids. Germline values: CDR1 SGDLS, CDR2 YYNGEE. Deletions cut 0 bases from V and 4 bases from J, with 16 bases between.

This chain joins TRBV6-6 and TRBJ1-4, with a tentative D call TRBD1 (5 bases). Trimming removed 3 bases at V and 4 bases at J, with 12 bases between. Germline V gene sequence: CDR1 MNHNY, CDR2 SVGAGI (reference sequence). The CDR3 runs 15 residues. CDR3 in DNA: TGTGCCAGCAGTTATCTGCCAGGGTTTAATGAAAAACTGTTTTTT. Protein sequence: CASSYLPGFNEKLFF.